This entry features one T cell receptor beta chain sequence. The germline V gene has CDR1 MNHEY and CDR2 SVGAGI. The CDR3 totals 16 residues. V dropped 0 bases and J dropped 3; count of bases not matched to a gene: 6. Cohort 3 donors counted as recovered after two negative PCRs, clearance, or resolved symptoms. The sample is drawn from a study of blood T cell repertoires in COVID-19. On the study more broadly: Nucleic acid was either cDNA or gDNA, and it came from T cells, B-cell-depleted T cells, or PBMCs.

Clones were read by immunoSEQ multiplex PCR, and TCRdb kept only the in-frame ones, dropping some. The sample lists under 300,000 clones; over 75% were seen once. The rearrangement links TRBV6-5 to TRBJ2-5, with 8 nucleotides matching TRBD1. Material: PBMCs or T cells enriched from blood (not recorded which). The sequence was obtained from a woman aged 18-30 years who had recovered from COVID-19. The CDR3, as DNA: TGTGCCAGCAGTTACTCCATGACAGGGGTCAAAGAGACCCAGTACTTC. This sequence encodes CASSYSMTGVKETQYF.